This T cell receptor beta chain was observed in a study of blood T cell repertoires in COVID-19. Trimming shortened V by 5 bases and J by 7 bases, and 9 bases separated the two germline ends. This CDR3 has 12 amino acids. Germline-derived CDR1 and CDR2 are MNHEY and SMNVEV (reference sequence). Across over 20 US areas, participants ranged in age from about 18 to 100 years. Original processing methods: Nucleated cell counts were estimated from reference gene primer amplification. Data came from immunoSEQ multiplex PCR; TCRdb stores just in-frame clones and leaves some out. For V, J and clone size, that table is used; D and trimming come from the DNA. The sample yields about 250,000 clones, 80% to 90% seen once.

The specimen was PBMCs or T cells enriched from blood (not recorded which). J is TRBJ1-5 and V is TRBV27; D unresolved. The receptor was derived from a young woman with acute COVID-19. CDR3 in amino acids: CASSPAGQPQHF. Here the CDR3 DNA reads TGTGCCAGCAGTCCCGCCGGGCAGCCCCAGCATTTT.